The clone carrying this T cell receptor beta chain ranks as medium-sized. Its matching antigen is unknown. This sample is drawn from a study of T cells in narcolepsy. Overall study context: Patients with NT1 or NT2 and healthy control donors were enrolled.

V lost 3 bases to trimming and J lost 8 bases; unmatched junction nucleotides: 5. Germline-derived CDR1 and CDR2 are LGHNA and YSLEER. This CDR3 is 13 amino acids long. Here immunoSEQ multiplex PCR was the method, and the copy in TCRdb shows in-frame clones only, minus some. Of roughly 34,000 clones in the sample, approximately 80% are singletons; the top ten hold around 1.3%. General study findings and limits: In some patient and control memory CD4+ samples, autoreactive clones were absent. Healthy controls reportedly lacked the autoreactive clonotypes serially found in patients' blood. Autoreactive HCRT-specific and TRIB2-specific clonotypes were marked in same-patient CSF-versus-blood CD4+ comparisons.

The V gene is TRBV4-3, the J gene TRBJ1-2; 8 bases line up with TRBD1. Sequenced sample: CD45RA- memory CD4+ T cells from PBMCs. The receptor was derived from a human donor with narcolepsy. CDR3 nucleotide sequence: TGCGCCAGCAGCCAGACAGGGGTGCTCGGCTACACCTTC. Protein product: CASSQTGVLGYTF.